The rows below give T cell receptor beta chains drawn from one sample of a study of early T cells in non-severe SARS-CoV-2 infection. In TCRdb, the 5' RACE reads were re-called with MiXCR into one record per CDR3 protein. The sample includes some 64,000 distinct CDR3 sequences, 15% to 20% of them seen just once. The specimen comprised whole blood, sampled at baseline. These receptors originate from an adult who was a healthcare worker with PCR-confirmed SARS-CoV-2 infection or an uninfected control (not recorded which). The conserved cysteine and the conserved F or W are not part of the CDR3 here. Clone size, where shown, is once, few, many, or a class for clones that have expanded.

V	J	size	CDR3
TRBV25-1	TRBJ2-5	many	ASARNMETQY
TRBV29-1	TRBJ2-3	.	SVGGTWGLDTQY
TRBV11-2	TRBJ2-4	.	ASSFLSGVNIQY
TRBV27	TRBJ2-3	few	ASSRTGDYTDTQY
TRBV2	TRBJ2-3	few	ASRPLPKTENTDTQY
TRBV18	TRBJ2-3	few	ASPRVYTGETSTDTQY
TRBV7-2	TRBJ2-7	many	ASSLRGSGNSYEQY
TRBV6-1	TRBJ1-5	.	ASSEGGGGSNQPQH
TRBV12-3/TRBV12-4	TRBJ2-7	.	ASSFQGYYEQY
TRBV19	TRBJ1-1	many	ASGQGVSTEAF
TRBV11-3	TRBJ2-5	few	ASSPDDQETQY
TRBV11-2	TRBJ2-3	.	ASSQGLAGVGDTQY
TRBV7-8	TRBJ2-2	.	VSSLGASGRAVGELF
TRBV6-5	TRBJ2-2	few	ASRPDLVPGELF
TRBV11-2	TRBJ2-1	few	ASSARTGSYNEQF
TRBV5-1	TRBJ2-7	.	ASSLAPGQGTEQY
TRBV29-1	TRBJ1-5	.	SVTDSYNQPQH
TRBV24-1	TRBJ2-7	.	ATSAPRLVRLKSSYEQY
TRBV7-9	TRBJ2-1	.	ASSYPGQFGLYEQF
TRBV7-7	TRBJ2-2	few	ASSQGGTRELF
TRBV29-1	TRBJ1-5	many	SVAPGANQPQH
TRBV30	TRBJ2-2	few	AWSVDTGELF
TRBV18	TRBJ2-2	.	ASSPVTGELF
TRBV20-1	TRBJ2-4	.	SARDGTGRNIQY
TRBV9	TRBJ2-1	.	ASSVARVDEQF
TRBV4-2	TRBJ2-3	few	ASSQEGIDTQY
TRBV28	TRBJ1-4	few	ASSTSSEKLF
TRBV7-9	TRBJ2-7	.	ASSLMGGPYEQY
TRBV15	TRBJ2-1	few	ATSRDAVHEQF
TRBV19	TRBJ1-1	few	ASTYGGVGTEAF
TRBV2	TRBJ2-7	.	ASSGYEQY
TRBV10-2	TRBJ2-4	.	ASSEDRWENIQY
TRBV11-2	TRBJ2-7	.	ASSLGPFEQY
TRBV5-1	TRBJ1-1	.	ASSLLQQGKAF
TRBV19	TRBJ2-1	.	ASRPGRTYNEQF
TRBV11-2	TRBJ1-3	.	ASSLDMRLRNTIY
TRBV28	TRBJ1-2	.	ASRSTGLGYT
TRBV5-1	TRBJ1-1	.	ASSLAGTVAEAF
TRBV12-3/TRBV12-4	TRBJ2-2	.	ASRLRGGGNTGELF
TRBV6-5	TRBJ1-5	.	ASSYSGGGQPQH
TRBV20-1	TRBJ2-1	few	SARDHWASSNEQF
TRBV12-3/TRBV12-4	TRBJ1-6	.	ASSLSGYGSPLH
TRBV20-1	TRBJ2-7	few	SAREGTGYREQY
TRBV20-1	TRBJ2-7	few	SAREGYEQY
TRBV6-5	TRBJ1-2	once	ASSPRGRALYGYT
TRBV18	TRBJ2-1	.	ASSLKPGLARDNEQF
TRBV12-3/TRBV12-4	TRBJ1-5	few	ASSFGLQPQH
TRBV7-2	TRBJ2-7	.	ASSLGQGGIYEQY
TRBV30	TRBJ2-3	many	AWSGLAPYTDTQY
TRBV5-1	TRBJ1-1	.	ASSLVSFRDRTEAF
TRBV11-2	TRBJ2-7	.	ASSKGSLAGIYEQY
TRBV6-5	TRBJ1-2	few	ASSRSSGQASGGYT
TRBV20-1	TRBJ2-3	.	SATSGPNTQY
TRBV21-1	TRBJ2-7	many	ASSPRDITYEQY
TRBV5-1	TRBJ2-7	many	ASSLVTGNEQY